The clone carrying this TCR beta chain was seen once. Germline values: CDR1 GTSNPN, CDR2 SVGIG (reference sequence). Trimming pared 8 bases from V and 8 bases from J, leaving 12 bases between. CDR3 size: 10 residues. This sample is drawn from a study of T cell changes during pregnancy in multiple sclerosis. Sequencing was performed with immunoSEQ multiplex PCR; in TCRdb, only in-frame clones are kept and a portion is missing. The sample yields 55,000 to 70,000 clones, 75% to 90% seen once. The chain combines TRBV30 with TRBJ1-2, with D uncertain. The clonotype originates from a female donor with multiple sclerosis, enrolled in a pregnancy study. Sequencing was performed on peripheral blood, taken after pregnancy. CDR3 residues: CASRTRGYTF. The CDR3 bases are TGTGCCAGTCGAACGAGGGGCTACACCTTC.